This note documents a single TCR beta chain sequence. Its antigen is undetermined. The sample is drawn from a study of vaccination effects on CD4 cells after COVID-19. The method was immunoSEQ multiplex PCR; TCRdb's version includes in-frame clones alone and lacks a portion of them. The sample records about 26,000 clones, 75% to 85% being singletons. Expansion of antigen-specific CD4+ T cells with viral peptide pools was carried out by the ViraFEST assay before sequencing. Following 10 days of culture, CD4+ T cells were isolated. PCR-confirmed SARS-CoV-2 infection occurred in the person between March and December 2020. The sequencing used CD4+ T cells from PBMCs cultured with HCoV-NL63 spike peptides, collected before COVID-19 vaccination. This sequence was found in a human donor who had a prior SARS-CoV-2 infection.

The CDR3 DNA reads TGTGCCAGCAGCTCGCGACTAGCGGGGAGGGACAATGAGCAGTTCTTC. Its translation is CASSSRLAGRDNEQFF. The gene calls are TRBV11-2 and TRBJ2-1; TRBD2 aligns across 11 bases. Germline V gene sequence: CDR1 SGHAT, CDR2 FQNNGV. Trimming took 4 bases from V and 5 from J; bases not matched to a gene: 7. The CDR3 covers 16 residues.